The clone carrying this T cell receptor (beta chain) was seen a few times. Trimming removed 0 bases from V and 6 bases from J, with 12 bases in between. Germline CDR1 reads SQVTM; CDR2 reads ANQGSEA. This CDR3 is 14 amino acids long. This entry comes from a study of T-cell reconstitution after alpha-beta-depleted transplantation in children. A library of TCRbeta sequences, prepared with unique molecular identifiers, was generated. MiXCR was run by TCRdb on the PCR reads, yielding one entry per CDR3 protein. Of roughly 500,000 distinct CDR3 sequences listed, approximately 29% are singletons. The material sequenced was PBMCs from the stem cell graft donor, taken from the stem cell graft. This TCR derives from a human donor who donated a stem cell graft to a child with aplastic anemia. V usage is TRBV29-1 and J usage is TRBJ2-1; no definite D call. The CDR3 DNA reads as TGCAGCGTTGAAGATCTGGACCTACTCAATGAGCAGTTCTTC. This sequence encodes CSVEDLDLLNEQFF.